This is a list of T cell receptor beta chains from one sample in a study of T cells after yellow fever vaccination. TCRdb processed the 5' RACE reads anew with MiXCR; each CDR3 protein has one entry. This repertoire shows 78,000 or so distinct CDR3 sequences, about 7.7% found once; its top ten account for approximately 30%. This specimen consisted of CD8+ T cells sorted from PBMCs, obtained less than 11 days after the first yellow fever vaccination. The receptor source for this set is a man younger than 30 who received the YFV17D yellow fever vaccine. Each CDR3 is given with its conserved first and last residue. The order of the fields is V gene, clone size, D gene, CDR3 length, J gene, CDR3 DNA, CDR3 protein. The D gene is left open where the match is weak. Only part of the rows carry a size: once, few, many, or a class if the clone is expanded.

TRBV19	NA	NA	11	TRBJ2-1	TGTGCCACTAGTATGTTTAATGAGCAGTTCTTC	CATSMFNEQFF
TRBV10-3	many	NA	16	TRBJ1-4	TGTGCCATCACCGTTACCGGGACGGGGAGAATGTGGAAACTGTTTTTT	CAITVTGTGRMWKLFF
TRBV7-8	few	NA	14	TRBJ2-7	TGTGCCAGCAGCTTATTTGGACAGACCTACGAGCAGTACTTC	CASSLFGQTYEQYF
TRBV4-1	many	NA	15	TRBJ1-2	TGCGCCAGCAGCCAAGGACAGAATACTAACTATGGCTACACCTTC	CASSQGQNTNYGYTF
TRBV6-5	NA	NA	14	TRBJ2-3	TGTGCCAGCAGTTACGGACCTAGCACAGATACGCAGTATTTT	CASSYGPSTDTQYF
TRBV7-2	NA	TRBD2	18	TRBJ2-2	TGTGCCAGCAGCTTAGCCCCCCCGGCTAGCGGGAACACCGGGGAGCTGTTTTTT	CASSLAPPASGNTGELFF
TRBV7-6	many	NA	17	TRBJ1-5	TGTGCCAGCAGCCTATGCGGGTCCCAGAGGAGCAATCAGCCCCAGCATTTT	CASSLCGSQRSNQPQHF
TRBV6-2/TRBV6-3	many	TRBD1	16	TRBJ1-5	TGTGCCAGCACTAAACAGGGGGTACCTCTCAATCAGCCCCAGCATTTT	CASTKQGVPLNQPQHF
TRBV7-6	many	TRBD1	13	TRBJ2-3	TGTGCCAGCAGCGGATACAGGGGTAGCACGCAGTATTTT	CASSGYRGSTQYF
TRBV7-6	NA	TRBD1	13	TRBJ1-1	TGTGCCAGCAGCCCCAGGGGGTACACTGAAGCTTTCTTT	CASSPRGYTEAFF
TRBV5-1	NA	NA	18	TRBJ1-2	TGCGCCAGCAGCTTGCTCGCCAGCACCCGACCGAGCCTGAGAGGCTACACCTTC	CASSLLASTRPSLRGYTF
TRBV14	many	NA	13	TRBJ2-3	TGTGCCAGCAGCCACGCCATGCCAGATACGCAGTATTTT	CASSHAMPDTQYF
TRBV4-1	few	NA	16	TRBJ2-7	TGCGCCAGCAGCCGCGAAGGGGGTGCGGCCTCCTACGAGCAGTACTTC	CASSREGGAASYEQYF
TRBV4-1	few	NA	14	TRBJ2-7	TGCGCCAGCAGCCAAGAACGACAGTTCTACGAGCAGTACTTC	CASSQERQFYEQYF
TRBV29-1	many	NA	11	TRBJ1-2	TGCACCGTCTTCGGGATCTATGGCTACACCTTC	CTVFGIYGYTF
TRBV5-1	many	NA	16	TRBJ2-1	TGCGCCAGCAGCTTTCCGGGCTCGAGCTCCTACAATGAGCAGTTCTTC	CASSFPGSSSYNEQFF
TRBV19	NA	NA	15	TRBJ2-1	TGTGCCAGTAGTATAGCAGGGACCTCCTACAATGAGCAGTTCTTC	CASSIAGTSYNEQFF
TRBV24-1	many	NA	13	TRBJ2-5	TGTGCCACCAGTGGGCGGAACCAAGAGACCCAGTACTTC	CATSGRNQETQYF
TRBV19	NA	NA	14	TRBJ2-7	TGTGCCAGTAGTAGCGGAGACAGAGTCTACGAGCAGTACTTC	CASSSGDRVYEQYF
TRBV12-3/TRBV12-4	many	NA	13	TRBJ2-2	TGTGCCAGCAGTTTTGGGGGGACCGGGGAGCTGTTTTTT	CASSFGGTGELFF
TRBV7-6	many	TRBD1	17	TRBJ2-2	TGTGCCAGCAGCTTAGCGTGGGACAGCGCGAACACCGGGGAGCTGTTTTTT	CASSLAWDSANTGELFF